This is a list of T cell receptor beta chains from one sample in a study of T cells after yellow fever vaccination. TCRdb passed the 5' RACE reads through MiXCR, listing each CDR3 protein once. The sample lists 500,000 to 650,000 distinct CDR3 sequences; 10% to 15% were seen once. The sequencing used PBMCs, collected on the day of the yellow fever booster vaccination. The origin of the receptors is a man between 25 and 39 years old who received the YFV17D yellow fever vaccine. The conserved cysteine and the conserved F or W are not part of the CDR3 here. D genes are given only for firm matches. Rows may omit the clone size; those that give it use once, few, many or a size class.

>many|TRBV7-8|TRBJ2-7|TRBD2
ASSFFDKGLQIYEQY
>few|TRBV4-3|TRBJ2-1|-
ASSQDTGEQF
>-|TRBV6-5|TRBJ1-2|TRBD1
ASSSRQGLNGYT
>few|TRBV28|TRBJ2-7|-
ASSAPGGSSYEQY
>-|TRBV20-1|TRBJ2-4|-
SARKNIQY
>few|TRBV3-1|TRBJ2-7|TRBD2
ASSPQTTSGPYEQY
>-|TRBV5-1|TRBJ2-5|-
ASSFATGKETQY
>few|TRBV5-1|TRBJ1-5|-
ASSLDGSGQPQH
>many|TRBV7-2|TRBJ1-1|-
ASSLFAVKGAEAF
>-|TRBV5-1|TRBJ2-5|TRBD2
ASNRLAGGKETQY
>few|TRBV4-3|TRBJ2-4|TRBD2
ASSQEGTSVMLAKNIQY
>few|TRBV20-1|TRBJ2-1|-
SARPPVNYEQF
>many|TRBV20-1|TRBJ1-3|-
SARGSGNTIY
>many|TRBV12-3/TRBV12-4|TRBJ1-5|TRBD1
ASTRGQGSGPQH
>-|TRBV5-3|TRBJ2-2|-
ASRAGWTARTGELF
>few|TRBV25-1|TRBJ2-2|-
ASSRRGMGNTGELF
>-|TRBV15|TRBJ2-5|-
ATEGEGRIGTQY
>few|TRBV27|TRBJ2-1|TRBD1
ASSFDRGNYNEQF
>-|TRBV9|TRBJ2-1|TRBD2
ASSPQSGSEQF
>many|TRBV20-1|TRBJ2-5|-
SARSPPGETQY
>-|TRBV20-1|TRBJ2-7|-
SASGPSSYEQY
>few|TRBV7-2|TRBJ2-7|TRBD2
ASSLRLAGWRYEQY
>many|TRBV20-1|TRBJ2-3|-
SAGQAQYTQY
>-|TRBV7-6|TRBJ2-5|-
ASSLSQVRETQY
>-|TRBV12-3/TRBV12-4|TRBJ2-7|TRBD2
ASSPTSGSSYTYEQY
>-|TRBV3-1|TRBJ1-2|-
ASSQRGVSYGYT
>few|TRBV5-5|TRBJ2-7|-
ASSLGPRATYEQY
>few|TRBV18|TRBJ2-7|-
ASSPKQGRTFYEQY
>-|TRBV12-3/TRBV12-4|TRBJ2-3|-
ASSPAGSRTDTQY